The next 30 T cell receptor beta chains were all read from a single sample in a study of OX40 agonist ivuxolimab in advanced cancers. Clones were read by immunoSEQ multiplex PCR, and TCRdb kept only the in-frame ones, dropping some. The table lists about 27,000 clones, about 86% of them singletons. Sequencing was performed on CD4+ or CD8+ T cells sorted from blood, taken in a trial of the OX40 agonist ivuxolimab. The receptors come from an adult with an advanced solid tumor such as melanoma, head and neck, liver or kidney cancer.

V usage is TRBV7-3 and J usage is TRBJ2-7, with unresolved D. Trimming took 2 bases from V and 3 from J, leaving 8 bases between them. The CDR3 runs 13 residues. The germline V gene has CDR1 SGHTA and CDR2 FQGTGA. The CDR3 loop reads CASSLFPLYEQYF. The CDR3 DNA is TGTGCCAGCAGCTTATTCCCTCTCTACGAGCAGTACTTC.

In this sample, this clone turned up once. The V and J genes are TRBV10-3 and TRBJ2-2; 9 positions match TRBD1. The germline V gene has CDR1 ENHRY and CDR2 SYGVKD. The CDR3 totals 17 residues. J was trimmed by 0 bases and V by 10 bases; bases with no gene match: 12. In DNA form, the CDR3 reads TGTGCCAGCGAGGGGACAGGGCTTTTTCCGAACACCGGGGAGCTGTTTTTT. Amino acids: CASEGTGLFPNTGELFF.

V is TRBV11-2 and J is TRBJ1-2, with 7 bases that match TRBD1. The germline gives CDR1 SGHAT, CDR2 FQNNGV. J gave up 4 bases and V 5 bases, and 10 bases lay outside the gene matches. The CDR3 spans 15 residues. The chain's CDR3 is CASSPEQGLGYGYTF. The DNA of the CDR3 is TGTGCCAGCAGCCCAGAACAGGGGTTGGGCTATGGCTACACCTTC.

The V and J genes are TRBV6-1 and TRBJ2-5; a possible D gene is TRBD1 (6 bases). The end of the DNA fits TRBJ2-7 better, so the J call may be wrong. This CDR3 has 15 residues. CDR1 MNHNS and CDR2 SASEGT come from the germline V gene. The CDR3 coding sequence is TGTGCCAGCAGTGAGTTAGGGGGTCTGGCCTACGAGCAGTACTTC. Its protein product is CASSELGGLAYEQYF.

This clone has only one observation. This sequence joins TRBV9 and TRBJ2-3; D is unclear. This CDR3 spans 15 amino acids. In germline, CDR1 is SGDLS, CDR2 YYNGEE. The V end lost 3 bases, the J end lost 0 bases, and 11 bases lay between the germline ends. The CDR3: CASSGTGASTDTQYF. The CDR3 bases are TGTGCCAGCAGCGGGACCGGTGCTAGCACAGATACGCAGTATTTT. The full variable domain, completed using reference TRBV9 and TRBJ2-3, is DSGVTQTPKHLITATGQRVTLRCSPRSGDLSVYWYQQSLDQGLQFLIQYYNGEERAKGNILERFSAQQFPDLHSELNLSSLELGDSALYFCASSGTGASTDTQYFGPGTRLTVL.

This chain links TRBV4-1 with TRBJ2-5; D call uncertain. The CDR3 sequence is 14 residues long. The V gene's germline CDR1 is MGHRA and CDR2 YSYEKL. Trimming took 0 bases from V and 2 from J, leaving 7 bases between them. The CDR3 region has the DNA TGCGCCAGCAGCCAAGAGCCGAAACAAGAGACCCAGTACTTC. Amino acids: CASSQEPKQETQYF.

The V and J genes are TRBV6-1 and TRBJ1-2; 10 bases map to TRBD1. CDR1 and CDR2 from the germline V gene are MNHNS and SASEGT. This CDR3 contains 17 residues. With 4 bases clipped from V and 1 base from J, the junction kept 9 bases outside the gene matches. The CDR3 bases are TGTGCCAGCAGTGGGGGACAGGGGCTATACTTTAACTATGGCTACACCTTC. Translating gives CASSGGQGLYFNYGYTF.

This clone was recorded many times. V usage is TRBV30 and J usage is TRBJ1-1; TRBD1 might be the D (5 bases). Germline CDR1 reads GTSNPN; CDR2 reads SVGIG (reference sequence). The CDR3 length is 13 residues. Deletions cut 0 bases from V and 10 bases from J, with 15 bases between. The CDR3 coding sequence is TGTGCCTGGAGTGTACACGGGGGGACTAGAGCTTTCTTT. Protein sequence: CAWSVHGGTRAFF.

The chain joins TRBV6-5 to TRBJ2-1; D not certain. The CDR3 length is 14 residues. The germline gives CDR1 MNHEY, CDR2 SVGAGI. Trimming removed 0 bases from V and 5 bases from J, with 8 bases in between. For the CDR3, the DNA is TGTGCCAGCAGTTACTCGCCAGTGGACAATGAGCAGTTCTTC. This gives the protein CASSYSPVDNEQFF.

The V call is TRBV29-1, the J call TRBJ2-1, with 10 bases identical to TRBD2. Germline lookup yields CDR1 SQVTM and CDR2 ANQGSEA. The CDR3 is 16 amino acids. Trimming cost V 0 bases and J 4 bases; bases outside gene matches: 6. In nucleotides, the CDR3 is TGCAGCGTTGAAGAGTGGCTAGCGGGAGCATACAATGAGCAGTTCTTC. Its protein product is CSVEEWLAGAYNEQFF.

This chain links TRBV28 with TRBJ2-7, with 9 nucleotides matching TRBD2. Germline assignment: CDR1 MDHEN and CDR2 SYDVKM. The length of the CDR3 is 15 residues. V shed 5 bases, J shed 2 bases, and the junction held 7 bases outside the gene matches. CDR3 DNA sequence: TGTGCCAGCAGTCTGCGGGAGGGGAAACCCTACGAGCAGTACTTC. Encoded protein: CASSLREGKPYEQYF.

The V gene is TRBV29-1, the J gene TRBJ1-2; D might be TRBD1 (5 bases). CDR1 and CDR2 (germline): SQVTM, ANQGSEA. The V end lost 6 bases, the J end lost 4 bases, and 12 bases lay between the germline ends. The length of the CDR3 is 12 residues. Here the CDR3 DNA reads TGCAGCGTCCCCGGGGGGATCTATGGCTACACCTTC. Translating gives CSVPGGIYGYTF. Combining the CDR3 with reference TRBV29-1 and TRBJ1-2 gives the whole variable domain SAVISQKPSRDICQRGTSLTIQCQVDSQVTMMFWYRQQPGQSLTLIATANQGSEATYESGFVIDKFPISRPNLTFSTLTVSNMSPEDSSIYLCSVPGGIYGYTFGSGTRLTVV.

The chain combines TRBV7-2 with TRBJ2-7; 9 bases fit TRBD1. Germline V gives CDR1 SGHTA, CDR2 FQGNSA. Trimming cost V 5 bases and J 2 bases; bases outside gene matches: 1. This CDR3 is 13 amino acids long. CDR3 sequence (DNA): TGTGCCAGCAGCAGACAGGGGGCCTACGAGCAGTACTTC. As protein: CASSRQGAYEQYF.

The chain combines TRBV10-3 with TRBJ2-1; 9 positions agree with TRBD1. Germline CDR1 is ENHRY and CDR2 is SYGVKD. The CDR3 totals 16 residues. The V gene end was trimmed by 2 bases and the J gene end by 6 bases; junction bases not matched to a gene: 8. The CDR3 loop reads CAISEPGDRARNEQFF. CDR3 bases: TGTGCCATCAGTGAGCCAGGGGACAGGGCCCGCAATGAGCAGTTCTTC.

CDR3 nucleotides: TGTGCCAGCAGCCCAATGCGGCAAGAGACCCAGTACTTC. Its translation is CASSPMRQETQYF. This rearrangement joins TRBV7-9 to TRBJ2-5; D gene uncertain. This CDR3 has 13 residues. V was shortened by 5 bases and J by 2 bases, with 9 bases between the two germline ends. Germline V lookup: CDR1 SEHNR, CDR2 FQNEAQ (reference sequence).

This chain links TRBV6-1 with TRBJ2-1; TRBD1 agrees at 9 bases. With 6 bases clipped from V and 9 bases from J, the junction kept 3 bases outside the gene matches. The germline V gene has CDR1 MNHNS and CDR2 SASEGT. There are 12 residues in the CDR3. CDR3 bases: TGTGCCAGCAGACAGGGGGCGGCTGAGCAGTTCTTC. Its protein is CASRQGAAEQFF.

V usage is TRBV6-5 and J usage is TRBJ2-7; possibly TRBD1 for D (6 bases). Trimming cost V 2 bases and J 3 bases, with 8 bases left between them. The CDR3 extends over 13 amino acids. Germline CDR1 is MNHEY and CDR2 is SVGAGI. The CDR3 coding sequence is TGTGCCAGCAGTTACAAAGGGGGCTACGAGCAGTACTTC. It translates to CASSYKGGYEQYF.

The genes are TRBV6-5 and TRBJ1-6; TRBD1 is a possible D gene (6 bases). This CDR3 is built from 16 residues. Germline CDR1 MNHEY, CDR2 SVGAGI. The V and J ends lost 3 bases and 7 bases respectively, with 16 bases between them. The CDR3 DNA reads TGTGCCAGCAGTTATTCCAGGGGTGGCGGAAATTCACCCCTCCACTTT. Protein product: CASSYSRGGGNSPLHF.

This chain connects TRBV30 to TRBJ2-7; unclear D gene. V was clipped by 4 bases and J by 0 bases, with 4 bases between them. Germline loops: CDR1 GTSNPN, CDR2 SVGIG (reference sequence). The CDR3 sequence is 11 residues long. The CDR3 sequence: CAWTGSYEQYF. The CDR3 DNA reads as TGTGCCTGGACAGGCTCCTACGAGCAGTACTTC.

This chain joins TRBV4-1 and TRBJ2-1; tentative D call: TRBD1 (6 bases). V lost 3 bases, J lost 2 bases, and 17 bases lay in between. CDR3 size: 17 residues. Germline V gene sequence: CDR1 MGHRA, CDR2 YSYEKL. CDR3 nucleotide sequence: TGCGCCAGCAGCCAGGAAGGGACATTGCAAGCCTACAATGAGCAGTTCTTC. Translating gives CASSQEGTLQAYNEQFF.

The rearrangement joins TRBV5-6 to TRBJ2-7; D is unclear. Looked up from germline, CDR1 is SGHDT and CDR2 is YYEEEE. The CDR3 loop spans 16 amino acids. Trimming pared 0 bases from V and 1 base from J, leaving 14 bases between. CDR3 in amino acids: CASSLAGALGSYEQYF. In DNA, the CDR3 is TGTGCCAGCAGCTTGGCCGGTGCCTTGGGTTCCTACGAGCAGTACTTC.

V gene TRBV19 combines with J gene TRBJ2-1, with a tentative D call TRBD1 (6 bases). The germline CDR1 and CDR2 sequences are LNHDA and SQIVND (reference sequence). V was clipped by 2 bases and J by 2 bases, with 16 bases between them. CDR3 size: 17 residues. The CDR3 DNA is TGTGCCAGTAGTATATCAACAGGGATGCCCCCCTACAATGAGCAGTTCTTC. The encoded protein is CASSISTGMPPYNEQFF. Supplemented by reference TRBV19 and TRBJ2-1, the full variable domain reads DGGITQSPKYLFRKEGQNVTLSCEQNLNHDAMYWYRQDPGQGLRLIYYSQIVNDFQKGDIAEGYSVSREKKESFPLTVTSAQKNPTAFYLCASSISTGMPPYNEQFFGPGTRLTVL.

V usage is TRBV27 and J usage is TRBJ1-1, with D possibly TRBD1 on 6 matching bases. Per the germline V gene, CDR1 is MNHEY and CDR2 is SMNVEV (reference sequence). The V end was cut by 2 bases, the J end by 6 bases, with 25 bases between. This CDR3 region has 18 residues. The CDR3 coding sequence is TGTGCCAGCAGTTTAGTGTATGGGGTCGGGGGGGCGAGCGCTGAAGCTTTCTTT. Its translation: CASSLVYGVGGASAEAFF.

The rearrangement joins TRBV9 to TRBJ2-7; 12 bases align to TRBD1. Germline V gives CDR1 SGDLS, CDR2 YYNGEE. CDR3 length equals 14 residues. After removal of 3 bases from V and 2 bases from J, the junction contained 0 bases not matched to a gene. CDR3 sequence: CASSGDRGPYEQYF. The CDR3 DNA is TGTGCCAGCAGCGGGGACAGGGGGCCCTACGAGCAGTACTTC.

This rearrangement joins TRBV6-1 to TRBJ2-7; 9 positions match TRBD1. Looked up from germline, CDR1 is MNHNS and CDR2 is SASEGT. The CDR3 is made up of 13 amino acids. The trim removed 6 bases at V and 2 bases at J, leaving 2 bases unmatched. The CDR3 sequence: CASRGTGPYEQYF. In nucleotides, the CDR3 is TGTGCCAGCAGGGGGACAGGGCCCTACGAGCAGTACTTC.

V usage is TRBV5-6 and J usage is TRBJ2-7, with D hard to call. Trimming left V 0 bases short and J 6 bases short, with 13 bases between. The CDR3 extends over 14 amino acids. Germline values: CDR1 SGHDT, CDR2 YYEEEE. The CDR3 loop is CASSLEGPVLEQYF. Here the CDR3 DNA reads TGTGCCAGCAGCTTGGAAGGGCCCGTCCTCGAGCAGTACTTC. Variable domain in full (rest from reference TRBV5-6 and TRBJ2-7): DAGVTQSPTHLIKTRGQQVTLRCSPKSGHDTVSWYQQALGQGPQFIFQYYEEEERQRGNFPDRFSGHQFPNYSSELNVNALLLGDSALYLCASSLEGPVLEQYFGPGTRLTVT.

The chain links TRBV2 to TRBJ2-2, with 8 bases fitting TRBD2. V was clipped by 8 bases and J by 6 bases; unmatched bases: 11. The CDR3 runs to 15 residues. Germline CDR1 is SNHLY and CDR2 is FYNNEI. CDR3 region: CASGGTRTVAGELFF. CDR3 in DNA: TGTGCCAGCGGGGGGACTAGGACTGTCGCCGGGGAGCTGTTTTTT.

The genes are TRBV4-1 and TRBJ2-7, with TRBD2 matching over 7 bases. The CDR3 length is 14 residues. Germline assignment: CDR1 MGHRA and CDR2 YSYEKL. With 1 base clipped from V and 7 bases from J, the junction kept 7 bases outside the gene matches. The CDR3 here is CASSQVGRGWEQYF. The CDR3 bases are TGCGCCAGCAGCCAAGTGGGGAGGGGCTGGGAGCAGTACTTC.

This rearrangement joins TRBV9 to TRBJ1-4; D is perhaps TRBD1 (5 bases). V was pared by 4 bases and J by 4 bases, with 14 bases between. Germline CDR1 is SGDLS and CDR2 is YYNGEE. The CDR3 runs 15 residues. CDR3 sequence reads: CASSPGDVDNEKLFF. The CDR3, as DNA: TGTGCCAGCAGCCCCGGGGACGTAGATAATGAAAAACTGTTTTTT.

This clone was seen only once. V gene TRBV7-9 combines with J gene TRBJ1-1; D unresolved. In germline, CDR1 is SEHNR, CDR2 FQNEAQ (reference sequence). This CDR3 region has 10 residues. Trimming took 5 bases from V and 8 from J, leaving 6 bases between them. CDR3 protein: CASSETEAFF. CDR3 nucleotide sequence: TGTGCCAGCAGCGAGACCGAAGCTTTCTTT.